This TCR beta chain was obtained from a study of Graves' ophthalmopathy and Graves' hyperthyroidism. Study at large: At the time of initial diagnosis and before any treatment, peripheral blood was collected.

The authors amplified TCR beta CDR3 regions, and they did so from RNA transcripts for repertoire sequencing. The first-round RT-PCR employed HTBI primers together with the Qiagen OneStep RT-PCR kit. A multiplex PCR was then performed as the second round. TCRdb re-called the multiplex PCR reads through MiXCR, storing one row per CDR3 protein. The table records some 170,000 distinct CDR3 sequences, approximately 40% of them present only once. To note about this clonotype: Its antigen is currently unknown.

In this cohort, patients with other autoimmune diseases, uncontrolled infections, pregnancy or lactation were excluded. Clinical symptoms, serum thyroxine, TRAb, thyroid ultrasound and orbital computed tomography determined diagnosis. Germline V gives CDR1 MGHRA, CDR2 YSYEKL. Trimming removed 4 bases from V and 7 bases from J; junction bases left unmatched: 7. CDR3 length: 14 residues. Findings of the study overall: Prediction of ophthalmopathy progression reached approximately 64% sensitivity and about 72% specificity.

The chain links TRBV4-1 to TRBJ1-5; 7 positions agree with TRBD1. Sequencing used peripheral blood. The source of this sequence is a man aged 30 to 45 with Graves' ophthalmopathy. CDR3 residues: CASSPRQGEQPQHF. As DNA, the CDR3 is TGCGCCAGCAGCCCGAGACAGGGAGAGCAGCCCCAGCATTTT.